The rows below give T cell receptor beta chains drawn from one sample of a study of blood T cell repertoires in COVID-19. TCRdb's copy holds only in-frame clones and misses some; the assay was immunoSEQ multiplex PCR. Among 220,000 or so clones listed, about 88% were seen once. The sequenced sample consisted of peripheral blood. Every receptor here comes from a man aged 50 or older who had recovered from COVID-19. Each CDR3 is given with its conserved first and last residue. The order of the fields is J gene, V gene, D gene, clone size, CDR3 DNA, CDR3 protein. The D gene is left open where the match is weak. A row's size may be missing; if present it is once, few, many or a size class.

j_call: TRBJ1-4; v_call: TRBV19; d_call: -; clone_size: -; cdr3_nt: TGTGCCACCGCGGACCAGGGGTACGGTGAAAAACTGTTTTTT; cdr3_aa: CATADQGYGEKLFF
j_call: TRBJ2-1; v_call: TRBV2; d_call: TRBD2; clone_size: -; cdr3_nt: TGTGCCACCTTAGCGGGGGTATCCAATGAGCAGTTCTTC; cdr3_aa: CATLAGVSNEQFF
j_call: TRBJ2-7; v_call: TRBV28; d_call: TRBD1; clone_size: -; cdr3_nt: TGTGCCAGCAGTACTCTCCGGACAGGGGAAATTTACGAGCAGTACTTC; cdr3_aa: CASSTLRTGEIYEQYF
j_call: TRBJ2-2; v_call: TRBV27; d_call: TRBD2; clone_size: -; cdr3_nt: TGTGCCAGCAGTCCATCCTCGACTAGCGGGAGTACAGGGGAGCTGTTTTTT; cdr3_aa: CASSPSSTSGSTGELFF
j_call: TRBJ2-1; v_call: TRBV18; d_call: TRBD2; clone_size: -; cdr3_nt: TGTGCCAGCTCACCCGGCCGGGGAGCTAGCGGGAGGGAGTATGAGCAGTTCTTC; cdr3_aa: CASSPGRGASGREYEQFF
j_call: TRBJ1-1; v_call: TRBV2; d_call: TRBD1; clone_size: -; cdr3_nt: TGTGCCAGCAGACTCACAGGGACAGGTGAAGCTTTCTTT; cdr3_aa: CASRLTGTGEAFF
j_call: TRBJ2-1; v_call: TRBV7-9; d_call: -; clone_size: once; cdr3_nt: TGTGCCAGCAGCTTGCCCCCTTCGGAGAGCTCCTACAATGAGCAGTTCTTC; cdr3_aa: CASSLPPSESSYNEQFF
j_call: TRBJ1-3; v_call: TRBV7-9; d_call: -; clone_size: -; cdr3_nt: TGTGCCAGCAGCACCGACAGGACAAAAAACACCATATATTTT; cdr3_aa: CASSTDRTKNTIYF
j_call: TRBJ1-5; v_call: TRBV29-1; d_call: -; clone_size: -; cdr3_nt: TGCAGCGCCATTACAACCAGCAATCAGCCCCAGCATTTT; cdr3_aa: CSAITTSNQPQHF
j_call: TRBJ1-2; v_call: TRBV27; d_call: -; clone_size: -; cdr3_nt: TGTGCCAGCGGATTGGCGGGGGTTGATGGCTACACCTTC; cdr3_aa: CASGLAGVDGYTF
j_call: TRBJ2-3; v_call: TRBV6-5; d_call: -; clone_size: -; cdr3_nt: TGTGCCAGCAGTTACTCGGGCAGCTGGAGCACAGATACGCAGTATTTT; cdr3_aa: CASSYSGSWSTDTQYF
j_call: TRBJ1-2; v_call: TRBV28; d_call: TRBD1; clone_size: -; cdr3_nt: TGTGCCAGCAGTCCTTGGGACAGGGAAGAGAATGGCTACACCTTC; cdr3_aa: CASSPWDREENGYTF
j_call: TRBJ2-2; v_call: TRBV4-1; d_call: -; clone_size: -; cdr3_nt: TGCGCCAGCAGCCGGACAGCGAACACCGGGGAGCTGTTTTTT; cdr3_aa: CASSRTANTGELFF
j_call: TRBJ2-7; v_call: TRBV11-3; d_call: TRBD1; clone_size: -; cdr3_nt: TGTGCCAGCAGCTTCGGACCGGGACAGCACTACGAGCAGTACTTC; cdr3_aa: CASSFGPGQHYEQYF
j_call: TRBJ2-1; v_call: TRBV23-1; d_call: -; clone_size: -; cdr3_nt: TGCGCCAGCAGTCGAGGTTACAGGGAAGCCTACAATGAGCAGTTCTTC; cdr3_aa: CASSRGYREAYNEQFF
j_call: TRBJ1-5; v_call: TRBV23-1; d_call: TRBD1; clone_size: -; cdr3_nt: TGCGCCAGCATCGTCTTGGACAGGGGGTATTTCCCCCAGCATTTT; cdr3_aa: CASIVLDRGYFPQHF
j_call: TRBJ2-7; v_call: TRBV18; d_call: TRBD1; clone_size: -; cdr3_nt: TGTGCCAGCTCTCCCACCCCCAGGGGGCCTTCCGGGCAGTACTTC; cdr3_aa: CASSPTPRGPSGQYF
j_call: TRBJ2-1; v_call: TRBV29-1; d_call: TRBD1; clone_size: -; cdr3_nt: TGCAGCACCTACGGACAGGGGGCCTACAATGAGCAGTTCTTC; cdr3_aa: CSTYGQGAYNEQFF
j_call: TRBJ2-2; v_call: TRBV2; d_call: TRBD2; clone_size: -; cdr3_nt: TGTGCCAGCACTAAGCGGGAAGGGACCGGGGAGCTGTTTTTT; cdr3_aa: CASTKREGTGELFF
j_call: TRBJ1-1; v_call: TRBV4-1; d_call: TRBD1; clone_size: -; cdr3_nt: TGCGCCAGCAGCCTAGACAGGGGTAGAACTGAAGCTTTCTTT; cdr3_aa: CASSLDRGRTEAFF
j_call: TRBJ1-1; v_call: TRBV19; d_call: TRBD1; clone_size: -; cdr3_nt: TGTGCCACGACCCGGGACAGCTTATCGAACACTGAAGCTTTCTTT; cdr3_aa: CATTRDSLSNTEAFF
j_call: TRBJ2-6; v_call: TRBV5-5; d_call: -; clone_size: -; cdr3_nt: TGTGCCAGCAGCTCCATACCAGGCTCTGGGGCCAACGTCCTGACTTTC; cdr3_aa: CASSSIPGSGANVLTF
j_call: TRBJ2-5; v_call: TRBV3-1/TRBV3-2; d_call: -; clone_size: -; cdr3_nt: TGTGCCAGCAGCCTAAGGCACAGTCGCAACCAGACCCAGTACTTC; cdr3_aa: CASSLRHSRNQTQYF